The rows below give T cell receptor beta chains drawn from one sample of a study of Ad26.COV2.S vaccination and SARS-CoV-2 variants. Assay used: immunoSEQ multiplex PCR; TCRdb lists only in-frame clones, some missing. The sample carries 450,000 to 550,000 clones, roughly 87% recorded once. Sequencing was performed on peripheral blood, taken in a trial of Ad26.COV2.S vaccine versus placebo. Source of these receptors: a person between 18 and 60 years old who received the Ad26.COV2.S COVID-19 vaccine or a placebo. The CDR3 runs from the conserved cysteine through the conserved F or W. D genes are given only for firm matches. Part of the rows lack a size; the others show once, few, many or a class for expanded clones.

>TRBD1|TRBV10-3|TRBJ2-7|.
CAISESRKGQNYEQYF
TGTGCCATCAGTGAGTCACGGAAGGGACAGAACTACGAGCAGTACTTC
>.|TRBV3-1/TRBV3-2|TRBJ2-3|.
CASSPLERADTQYF
TGTGCCAGCAGCCCCCTAGAGAGGGCAGATACGCAGTATTTT
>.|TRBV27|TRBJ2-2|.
CASSLWGANTGELFF
TGTGCCAGCAGTTTGTGGGGAGCGAACACCGGGGAGCTGTTTTTT
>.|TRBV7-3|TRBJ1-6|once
CASSFAPYGSPLHF
TGTGCCAGCAGCTTTGCCCCATATGGTTCACCCCTCCACTTT
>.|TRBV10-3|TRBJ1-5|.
CAISSNGHLKRYSNQPQHF
TGTGCCATCAGTTCGAACGGACACCTAAAAAGATATAGCAATCAGCCCCAGCATTTT
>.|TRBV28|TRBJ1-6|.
CASTGVPGMALHF
TGTGCCAGCACAGGGGTTCCCGGGATGGCCCTCCACTTT
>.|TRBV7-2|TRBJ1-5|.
CASSLDRSNQPQHF
TGTGCCAGCAGCTTAGACAGGAGCAATCAGCCCCAGCATTTT
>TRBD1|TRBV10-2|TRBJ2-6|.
CASTGTGGTGANVLTF
TGCGCCAGCACGGGGACAGGGGGAACTGGGGCCAACGTCCTGACTTTC
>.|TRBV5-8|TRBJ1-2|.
CASMAGYTF
TGTGCCAGTATGGCTGGCTACACCTTC
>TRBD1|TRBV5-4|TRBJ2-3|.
CANSAGTGTDTQYF
TGTGCCAACTCCGCCGGGACAGGCACAGATACGCAGTATTTT
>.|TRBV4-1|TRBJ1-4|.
CASSQGGLTISNEKLFF
TGCGCCAGCAGCCAAGGGGGACTGACGATTTCGAATGAAAAACTGTTTTTT
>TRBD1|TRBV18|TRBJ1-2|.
CASSPLQGQHNYGYTF
TGTGCCAGCTCACCACTCCAGGGACAGCATAACTATGGCTACACCTTC
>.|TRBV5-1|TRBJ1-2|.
CASSPDRNYGYTF
TGCGCCAGCAGCCCGGACAGAAACTATGGCTACACCTTC
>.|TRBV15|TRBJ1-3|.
CATSRGAGRSGNTIYF
TGTGCCACCAGCAGAGGGGCAGGCCGCTCTGGAAACACCATATATTTT
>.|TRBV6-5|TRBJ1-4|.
CASSYSRQNQEKLFF
TGTGCCAGCAGTTACTCCCGGCAGAACCAAGAAAAACTGTTTTTT
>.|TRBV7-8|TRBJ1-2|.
CASSLRTGNYGYTF
TGTGCCAGCAGCCTCAGGACCGGTAACTATGGCTACACCTTC
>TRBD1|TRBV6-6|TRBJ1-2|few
CASSPDRVIDGYTF
TGTGCCAGCAGTCCCGACAGGGTAATTGACGGCTACACCTTC
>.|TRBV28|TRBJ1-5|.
CASTRGGSNQPQHF
TGTGCCAGCACTAGGGGAGGTAGCAATCAGCCCCAGCATTTT
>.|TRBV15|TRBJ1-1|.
CATSRDTGNTEAFF
TGTGCCACCAGCAGAGATACAGGGAACACTGAAGCTTTCTTT
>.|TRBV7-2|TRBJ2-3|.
CASSYSWIPRESDTQYF
TGTGCCAGCAGCTATAGCTGGATCCCCAGGGAATCCGATACGCAGTATTTT
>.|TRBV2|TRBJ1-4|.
CASSRYFRGPGEKLFF
TGTGCCAGCAGTCGATATTTCCGGGGCCCAGGCGAAAAACTGTTTTTT
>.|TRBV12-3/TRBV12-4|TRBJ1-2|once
CASRSTGSDGYTF
TGTGCCAGCAGGAGTACGGGGAGTGATGGCTACACCTTC
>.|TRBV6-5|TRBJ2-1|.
CASSPDAYNEQFF
TGTGCCAGCAGTCCGGACGCCTACAATGAGCAGTTCTTC
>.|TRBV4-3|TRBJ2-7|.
CASSQGSGGSYEQYF
TGCGCCAGCAGCCAAGGGTCGGGGGGCAGTTACGAGCAGTACTTC
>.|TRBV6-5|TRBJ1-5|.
CAIGDILRSNQPQHF
TGTGCCATCGGGGACATCCTTAGGAGCAATCAGCCCCAGCATTTT
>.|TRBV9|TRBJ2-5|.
CASSPTLNLDGLRAQYF
TGTGCCAGCAGCCCCACCTTAAATTTGGACGGCCTAAGGGCCCAGTACTTC
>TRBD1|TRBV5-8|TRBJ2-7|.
CASSLPSGQGYEQYF
TGTGCCAGCAGCTTACCCTCGGGACAGGGCTACGAGCAGTACTTC
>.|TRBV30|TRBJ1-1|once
CAWSADRSSEAFF
TGTGCCTGGAGTGCCGACAGATCTAGTGAAGCTTTCTTT
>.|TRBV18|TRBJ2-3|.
CASSPGGLSTDTQYF
TGTGCCAGCTCACCGGGGGGACTTAGCACAGATACGCAGTATTTT
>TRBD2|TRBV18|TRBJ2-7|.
CASSPGRGPNSYEQYF
TGTGCCAGCTCACCAGGGAGGGGCCCGAACTCCTACGAGCAGTACTTC
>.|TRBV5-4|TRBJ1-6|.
CASSRWASEPNSPLHF
TGTGCCAGCAGCCGTTGGGCCAGTGAGCCAAATTCACCCCTCCACTTT
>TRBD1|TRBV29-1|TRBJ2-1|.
CSAYSGQINEQFF
TGCAGCGCCTATTCGGGACAGATAAATGAGCAGTTCTTC
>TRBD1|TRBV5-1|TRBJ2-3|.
CASSLGDRVTDTQYF
TGCGCCAGCAGCTTGGGGGACAGGGTGACAGATACGCAGTATTTT
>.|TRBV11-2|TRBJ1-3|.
CASSLVLGGVGGNTIYF
TGTGCCAGCAGCTTAGTCTTGGGGGGCGTCGGTGGAAACACCATATATTTT
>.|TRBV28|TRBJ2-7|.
CASSRNEQYF
TGTGCCAGCAGTAGAAACGAGCAGTACTTC
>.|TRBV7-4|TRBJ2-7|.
CASSLRPGIHISSYEQYF
TGTGCCAGCAGCTTAAGACCGGGGATCCACATTAGCTCCTACGAGCAGTACTTC
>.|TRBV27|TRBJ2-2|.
CASSLLTGELFF
TGTGCCAGCAGTTTGCTGACCGGGGAGCTGTTTTTT
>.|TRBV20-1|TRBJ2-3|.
CSASVPQYDTQYF
TGCAGTGCTAGTGTCCCGCAATACGATACGCAGTATTTT
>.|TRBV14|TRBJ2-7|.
CASSPTGEGYEQYF
TGTGCCAGCAGTCCTACAGGGGAGGGGTACGAGCAGTACTTC
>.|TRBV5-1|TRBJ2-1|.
CASSWAAGSSYNEQFF
TGCGCCAGCAGCTGGGCAGCGGGTAGCTCCTACAATGAGCAGTTCTTC
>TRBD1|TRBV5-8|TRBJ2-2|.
CATRQGVTGELFF
TGTGCCACCCGACAGGGCGTCACCGGGGAGCTGTTTTTT
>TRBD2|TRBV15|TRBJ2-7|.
CATSSGREANYEQYF
TGTGCCACCAGCAGCGGCCGGGAGGCGAACTACGAGCAGTACTTC